The next 15 T cell receptor beta chains were all read from a single sample in a study of patients and donors after allogeneic stem cell transplantation (dated by TCRdb to 2018 to 2020). Receptor amplification or capture employed RT-PCR. Data came from a NextSeq 550. The public reads were quality trimmed at Q25 with fastp and then assembled into clones with MiXCR by TCRdb, keeping productive beta chains. All rows with the same CDR3 protein become a single entry with the most common DNA and genes. Present in this sample are about 400,000 distinct CDR3 sequences, 16% of which were seen just once. 6.5% to 7.5% of the sample is held by the ten biggest clonotypes. Sequenced input: blood, either unsorted or a sorted T cell fraction (not recorded which). The receptors stem from a human donor who was either an allogeneic HSCT recipient or a stem cell or donor lymphocyte infusion donor (not recorded which). It is not recorded whose cells these are; they may come from a transplant donor.

As for this clonotype: One end of the junction is discordant with germline, which a read error may explain. V and J are TRBV3-1 and TRBJ2-6, with TRBD1 matching over 8 bases. CDR1 is LGHDT and CDR2 is YNNKEL in the germline V gene (reference sequence). This CDR3 comprises 13 residues. This CDR3 reads CASSLGQGPSLAF. The CDR3 nucleotides read TGTGCCAGCAGCCTTGGACAGGGTCCCTCCCTGGCTTTC.

This clonotype was recorded many times. The CDR3 coding sequence is TGCAGCGTTGGAATAGTCACGGGAAGCACAGATACGCAGTATTTT. The encoded protein is CSVGIVTGSTDTQYF. The chain carries TRBV29-1 and TRBJ2-3; D might be TRBD2 (5 bases). The V end was cut by 4 bases, the J end by 0 bases, with 14 bases between. This CDR3 region has 15 residues. Germline-derived CDR1 and CDR2 are SQVTM and ANQGSEA.

The chain's CDR3 is CASSAHHFTLNTGELFF. The CDR3 DNA is TGTGCCAGCAGCGCGCATCATTTTACACTGAACACCGGGGAGCTGTTTTTT. V gene TRBV11-2 combines with J gene TRBJ2-2; D is undetermined. With 5 bases removed from V and 1 base from J, the gap between germline ends came to 17 bases. Germline CDR1 SGHAT, CDR2 FQNNGV. The CDR3 sequence is 17 residues long.

This clonotype has a handful of counts. V gene TRBV14 combines with J gene TRBJ1-2; 9 positions agree with TRBD1. V shed 0 bases and J 8 bases; nucleotides not matched to a gene: 10. The CDR3 extends over 16 amino acids. Germline V gene lookup returns CDR1 SGHDN and CDR2 FVKESK. CDR3 sequence reads: CASSQDSEQGADGYTF. CDR3 bases: TGTGCCAGCAGCCAAGACTCGGAACAGGGGGCGGACGGCTACACCTTC.

This clonotype was detected a few times. The V gene is TRBV20-1, the J gene TRBJ1-2; D might be TRBD1 (6 bases). Trimming left V 4 bases short and J 5 bases short, with 11 bases between. This CDR3 comprises 12 residues. Germline CDR1 DFQATT, CDR2 SNEGSKA (reference sequence). CDR3 region: CSATSGDYGYTF. CDR3 in DNA: TGCAGTGCTACCTCAGGGGATTATGGCTACACCTTC.

J is TRBJ2-5 and V is TRBV12-3 or TRBV12-4; D unresolved. There are 14 residues in the CDR3. The V gene lost 2 bases and the J gene lost 2 bases, with 9 bases spanning the gap. CDR3 sequence (DNA): TGTGCCAGCAGTTTAAGGCCCGTACAAGAGACCCAGTACTTC. It codes for CASSLRPVQETQYF.

This clonotype was observed a few times. The chain employs TRBV4-3 and TRBJ2-1, with TRBD2 identical over 9 bases. Germline V lookup: CDR1 LGHNA, CDR2 YSLEER. V trimming: 0 bases; J trimming: 5 bases; junction bases outside the gene matches: 11. The CDR3 loop spans 18 amino acids. The CDR3 region has the DNA TGCGCCAGCAGCCAAGATCGGGTGTCTAGCGGGGCCAACAATGAGCAGTTCTTC. This sequence encodes CASSQDRVSSGANNEQFF.

This clonotype occurred once. The V and J genes are TRBV3-1 and TRBJ2-5; 10 nucleotides align to TRBD2. The V and J ends lost 4 bases and 5 bases, in that order; junction bases with no gene match: 7. The CDR3 is 15 residues long. Germline V gene lookup returns CDR1 LGHDT and CDR2 YNNKEL (reference sequence). CDR3 in amino acids: CASSRASGGSETQYF. The CDR3 region has the DNA TGTGCCAGCAGCCGGGCTAGCGGGGGATCGGAGACCCAGTACTTC.

Remarks on this clonotype: Here the CDR3 omits its conserved ending phenylalanine or tryptophan, so a read error is the likely source. The chain recombines TRBV20-1 with TRBJ1-1; 9 bases fit TRBD1. The CDR3 runs 13 residues. The germline V gene encodes CDR1 DFQATT and CDR2 SNEGSKA (reference sequence). Trimming took 3 bases from V and 5 from J; bases not matched to a gene: 4. In nucleotides, the CDR3 is TGCAGTGCTAGGACAGGGGGAAGGACTGAAGCTTTCTAT. It yields the protein CSARTGGRTEAFY.

The V gene is TRBV5-1, the J gene TRBJ2-3; 7 nucleotides align to TRBD2. The germline CDR1 and CDR2 sequences are SGHRS and YFSETQ. The CDR3 is made up of 14 amino acids. The V and J ends lost 4 bases and 5 bases, in that order; junction bases with no gene match: 7. The chain's CDR3 is CASSPLAVRDTQYF. In DNA, the CDR3 is TGCGCCAGCAGCCCCCTAGCGGTCAGAGATACGCAGTATTTT.

A few counts support this clonotype. The rearrangement joins TRBV3-1 to TRBJ2-7; D may be TRBD2 (5 bases). There are 15 residues in the CDR3. Per the germline V gene, CDR1 is LGHDT and CDR2 is YNNKEL (reference sequence). V was pared by 2 bases and J by 3 bases, with 14 bases between. The CDR3 DNA follows: TGTGCCAGCAGCCAACCAAATAGCGCCCACTACGAGCAGTACTTC. Translating it yields CASSQPNSAHYEQYF.

The chain employs TRBV7-8 and TRBJ2-1; maybe TRBD1 (5 bases). The CDR3 extends over 17 amino acids. CDR1 SGHVS and CDR2 FQNEAQ come from the germline V gene. Trimming left V 3 bases short and J 0 bases short, with 15 bases between. CDR3 in DNA: TGTGCCAGCAGCTTGTTTTCAGGGTCGAGCTCCTACAATGAGCAGTTCTTC. It specifies CASSLFSGSSSYNEQFF. Together with reference TRBV7-8 and TRBJ2-1, the CDR3 gives the full variable domain: GAGVSQSPRYKVAKRGQDVALRCDPISGHVSLFWYQQALGQGPEFLTYFQNEAQLDKSGLPSDRFFAERPEGSVSTLKIQRTQQEDSAVYLCASSLFSGSSSYNEQFFGPGTRLTVL.

The chain recombines TRBV5-1 with TRBJ2-2; 9 bases match TRBD1. Trimming cost V 5 bases and J 4 bases; bases outside gene matches: 3. The CDR3 is 14 amino acids. Germline V lookup: CDR1 SGHRS, CDR2 YFSETQ. CDR3 sequence: CASRPQGATGELFF. CDR3 nucleotide sequence: TGCGCCAGCAGACCACAGGGGGCCACCGGGGAGCTGTTTTTT.

A few counts support this clonotype. This chain joins TRBV12-3 or TRBV12-4 and TRBJ1-5, with D hard to call. The CDR3 is 13 residues long. The V gene lost 6 bases and the J gene lost 7 bases, with 13 bases spanning the gap. The CDR3 sequence: CASSVTPTQPQHF. The CDR3 nucleotides read TGTGCCAGCAGCGTGACCCCCACCCAGCCCCAGCATTTT.

The rearrangement uses TRBV20-1 and TRBJ1-5; a possible D gene is TRBD1 (5 bases). The CDR3 spans 14 residues. V dropped 0 bases and J dropped 9 bases, with 15 bases sitting between them. The germline gives CDR1 DFQATT, CDR2 SNEGSKA (reference sequence). The CDR3 DNA reads TGCAGTGCTAGAGATCTCAGGGCTGCTGGGCCCCAGCATTTT. Translated: CSARDLRAAGPQHF.